One sample yielded the 30 T cell receptor beta chains listed below, sequenced in a study of CD8+ T cells in alopecia areata. After isolation, RNA underwent reverse transcription to generate cDNA as the sequencing template. The protocol was immunoSEQ multiplex PCR, while the TCRdb copy is restricted to in-frame clones and leaves out a portion. The table has nearly 110,000 clones, over 80% seen once. Treatment meaning: oral pan-JAK inhibitor, 5-10 mg twice daily. The source was CD8+ T cells sorted from blood, collected at week 24, from a patient treated with tofacitinib. Every receptor here comes from a human donor with alopecia areata.

The V gene is TRBV7-9, the J gene TRBJ2-5; D is unclear. V was clipped by 2 bases and J by 0 bases, with 10 bases between them. The CDR3 totals 15 residues. In germline, CDR1 is SEHNR, CDR2 FQNEAQ (reference sequence). The CDR3 DNA reads as TGTGCCAGCAGCTTAAGGGTAGGGTACCAAGAGACCCAGTACTTC. Encoded protein: CASSLRVGYQETQYF.

The chain has TRBV4-3 and TRBJ1-4; possibly TRBD1 for D (6 bases). Between the trimmed V and J ends, which lost 0 bases and 6 bases, there was a span of 11 bases. The length of the CDR3 is 15 residues. Germline V gene sequence: CDR1 LGHNA, CDR2 YSLEER. The chain's CDR3 is CASSQDRRGDEKLFF. The CDR3 DNA follows: TGCGCCAGCAGCCAAGATCGCAGGGGAGATGAAAAACTGTTTTTT.

The chain has TRBV7-2 and TRBJ1-1, with 8 bases fitting TRBD1. This CDR3 is 14 amino acids long. Germline assignment: CDR1 SGHTA and CDR2 FQGNSA. J gave up 5 bases and V 2 bases, and 4 bases lay outside the gene matches. The CDR3 is CASSLHRGETEAFF. The CDR3, as DNA: TGTGCCAGCAGCTTACACAGGGGGGAAACTGAAGCTTTCTTT.

CDR3 amino acids: CASSLSTSGGRTGELFF. In DNA, the CDR3 is TGTGCCAGCAGCTTAAGCACTAGCGGGGGCCGAACCGGGGAGCTGTTTTTT. The chain recombines TRBV7-9 with TRBJ2-2; 11 bases map to TRBD2. The germline CDR1 and CDR2 sequences are SEHNR and FQNEAQ (reference sequence). CDR3 length equals 17 residues. The V segment lost 2 bases and the J segment 5 bases; nucleotides outside the gene matches: 7.

The CDR3 nucleotides are TGCGCCAGCAGCTTGGCCCAGGGGGCGTCCCACGAGCAGTACTTC. Encoded protein: CASSLAQGASHEQYF. The chain recombines TRBV5-1 with TRBJ2-7; the match to TRBD1 covers 8 bases. The CDR3 is 15 residues long. Trimming removed 0 bases from V and 5 bases from J; junction bases left unmatched: 7. Per the germline V gene, CDR1 is SGHRS and CDR2 is YFSETQ.

The genes are TRBV29-1 and TRBJ2-2, with D perhaps matching TRBD2 (6 bases). The CDR3 has 14 residues. Looked up from germline, CDR1 is SQVTM and CDR2 is ANQGSEA. Trimming removed 6 bases from V and 10 bases from J, with 21 bases in between. The CDR3 here is CSVPGLGTGEELFF. CDR3 DNA: TGCAGCGTGCCGGGACTCGGAACAGGAGAGGAGCTGTTTTTT.

This rearrangement joins TRBV19 to TRBJ1-2; the D is unclear. This CDR3 contains 14 residues. Germline-derived CDR1 and CDR2 are LNHDA and SQIVND (reference sequence). The V gene lost 3 bases and the J gene lost 0 bases, with 8 bases spanning the gap. The CDR3 region has the DNA TGTGCCAGTAGTATCTGGGAGCCTAACTATGGCTACACCTTC. It encodes CASSIWEPNYGYTF.

The J gene is TRBJ2-7, the V gene TRBV4-2; possibly TRBD1 for D (6 bases). The CDR3 runs 12 residues. Trimming removed 5 bases from V and 5 bases from J, with 10 bases in between. Germline loops: CDR1 LGHNA, CDR2 YNFKEQ. The CDR3 spells CASSLGTNEQYF. Here the CDR3 DNA reads TGTGCCAGCAGCTTGGGGACAAACGAGCAGTACTTC.

The rearrangement joins TRBV5-6 to TRBJ2-1; no definite D call. Germline assignment: CDR1 SGHDT and CDR2 YYEEEE. The CDR3 consists of 13 residues. With 0 bases removed from V and 8 bases from J, the gap between germline ends came to 9 bases. This chain's CDR3 is CASSLASAYEQFF. The CDR3 DNA reads TGTGCCAGCAGCTTGGCCAGTGCGTATGAGCAGTTCTTC.

The chain has TRBV5-1 and TRBJ2-3, with 9 bases fitting TRBD1. V dropped 1 base and J dropped 4; count of bases not matched to a gene: 7. Germline V gives CDR1 SGHRS, CDR2 YFSETQ. The CDR3 is 16 amino acids. CDR3: CASSLPDGTGSDTQYF. CDR3 coding DNA: TGCGCCAGCAGCTTGCCGGACGGGACAGGGTCAGATACGCAGTATTTT.

This clone occurred once. The chain couples TRBV7-9 to TRBJ1-1; TRBD1 aligns across 7 bases. CDR3 length: 16 amino acids. V was clipped by 5 bases and J by 5 bases; unmatched bases: 14. CDR1 and CDR2 from the germline V gene are SEHNR and FQNEAQ (reference sequence). In nucleotides, the CDR3 is TGTGCCAGCAGCCCCCCGAGACAGGGTAGGAGAACTGAAGCTTTCTTT. This gives the protein CASSPPRQGRRTEAFF.

In its sample, this clone was seen many times. The V and J genes are TRBV19 and TRBJ2-2; D not certain. CDR1 and CDR2 from the germline V gene are LNHDA and SQIVND (reference sequence). Deletions cut 5 bases from V and 4 bases from J, with 8 bases between. The CDR3 contains 13 residues. The CDR3 nucleotides read TGTGCCAGTAGTTTTCAGATCACCGGGGAGCTGTTTTTT. Translation gives CASSFQITGELFF.

The chain is built from TRBV4-1 and TRBJ2-5, with D possibly matching TRBD1 (6 bases). Germline CDR1 is MGHRA and CDR2 is YSYEKL. V gave up 4 bases and J gave up 2 bases, with 11 bases separating them. This CDR3 has 14 residues. For the CDR3, the DNA is TGCGCCAGCAGCCCATATACAGGGCAAGAGACCCAGTACTTC. It codes for CASSPYTGQETQYF.

This rearrangement joins TRBV19 to TRBJ2-7; 10 bases match TRBD1. CDR1 LNHDA and CDR2 SQIVND come from the germline V gene (reference sequence). CDR3 size: 14 residues. Trimming at V came to 6 bases and at J to 6 bases, leaving 8 bases not matched to a gene. The CDR3 DNA reads as TGTGCCAGTAGCCACGGGACAGGGGTCCGCGAGCAGTACTTC. It codes for CASSHGTGVREQYF.

This clone was counted once. This chain uses TRBV7-9 with TRBJ1-6; no clear D. V lost 8 bases to trimming and J lost 8 bases, with 19 bases between them. Germline loops: CDR1 SEHNR, CDR2 FQNEAQ (reference sequence). This CDR3 comprises 15 residues. The CDR3 protein is CASSEGLNRYSPLHF. CDR3 DNA: TGTGCCAGCTCGGAGGGCCTGAACCGCTATTCACCCCTCCACTTT.

The chain combines TRBV14 with TRBJ2-5; D unclear. Germline V gene data show CDR1 as SGHDN and CDR2 as FVKESK. The CDR3 totals 15 residues. V was cut by 1 base and J by 5 bases, with 14 bases left in between. The CDR3 bases are TGTGCCAGCAGCCAAGTTTTAGACACCGGGGAGACCCAGTACTTC. This encodes CASSQVLDTGETQYF.

J is TRBJ2-6 and V is TRBV7-9, with TRBD2 identical over 7 bases. V shed 8 bases, J shed 0 bases, and the junction held 10 bases outside the gene matches. Germline CDR1 and CDR2: SEHNR and FQNEAQ (reference sequence). The length of the CDR3 is 17 residues. The CDR3 DNA sequence: TGTGCCAGCTCCCCTGCGGGGGAAACCTCTGGGGCCAACGTCCTGACTTTC. Translating gives CASSPAGETSGANVLTF.

The CDR3 protein is CASSWDSGNSYEQYF. The CDR3 DNA sequence: TGTGCCAGCAGCTGGGATAGCGGGAATTCCTACGAGCAGTACTTC. The rearrangement uses TRBV7-2 and TRBJ2-7; 8 nucleotides align to TRBD2. The length of the CDR3 is 15 residues. CDR1 and CDR2 (germline): SGHTA, FQGNSA. Trimming took 4 bases from V and 1 from J; bases not matched to a gene: 6.

The CDR3 DNA sequence: TGTGCCATCAGTGAGTCGAGGGGTCAGCTGTATACGCAGTATTTT. Amino acid sequence: CAISESRGQLYTQYF. The V gene is TRBV10-3, the J gene TRBJ2-3; D possibly uses TRBD1 or TRBD2 (5 bases each). V was trimmed by 0 bases and J by 7 bases, leaving 14 bases between them. This CDR3 comprises 15 residues. Per germline, CDR1 ENHRY and CDR2 SYGVKD.

This clone was seen a few times. The V gene is TRBV7-3, the J gene TRBJ1-2; 9 bases agree with TRBD1. Germline values: CDR1 SGHTA, CDR2 FQGTGA. This CDR3 region has 13 residues. J lost 6 bases, V lost 2 bases, and 1 base had no gene match. DNA for the CDR3: TGTGCCAGCAGCTTAGGGACAGGGAATGGCTACACCTTC. Its protein product is CASSLGTGNGYTF.

With respect to this clone: Germline and junction disagree at one end, which may indicate a read error. The rearrangement joins TRBV29-1 to TRBJ1-1, with 7 bases aligning to TRBD1. Germline lookup yields CDR1 SQVTM and CDR2 ANQGSEA. This CDR3 comprises 13 residues. Written as DNA, the CDR3 is TGCAGCGGTGAAGGGGGCGAGCTCACTGAAGCTTTCTTT. Its translation is CSGEGGELTEAFF.

This clone was seen a handful of times. The chain is built from TRBV4-1 and TRBJ2-7; D gene ambiguous. The V gene's germline CDR1 is MGHRA and CDR2 YSYEKL. V gave up 1 base and J gave up 4 bases, with 20 bases separating them. This CDR3 spans 17 amino acids. The CDR3 sequence is CASSQVVDPNSLYEQYF. The CDR3 bases are TGCGCCAGCAGCCAAGTGGTGGACCCGAATAGCTTGTACGAGCAGTACTTC.

This clone was found a few times. This CDR3 reads CASSKGEGSTDTQYF. CDR3 sequence (DNA): TGTGCCAGCAGTAAGGGGGAGGGAAGCACAGATACGCAGTATTTT. The chain couples TRBV28 to TRBJ2-3, with a weak D call TRBD2 (7 bases). CDR1 MDHEN and CDR2 SYDVKM come from the germline V gene. V was clipped by 5 bases and J by 0 bases, with 12 bases between them. The CDR3 covers 15 residues.

This rearrangement joins TRBV5-6 to TRBJ2-2, with D possibly TRBD1 on 5 matching bases. The CDR3 totals 16 residues. V was shortened by 0 bases and J by 4 bases, with 13 bases between the two germline ends. Per the germline V gene, CDR1 is SGHDT and CDR2 is YYEEEE. The CDR3 protein is CASSLGATASTGELFF. The CDR3 nucleotides read TGTGCCAGCAGCTTGGGGGCGACAGCGAGCACCGGGGAGCTGTTTTTT.

The chain recombines TRBV27 with TRBJ2-7, with 9 bases matching TRBD2. This CDR3 region has 14 residues. With 2 bases clipped from V and 2 bases from J, the junction kept 1 base outside the gene matches. The germline gives CDR1 MNHEY, CDR2 SMNVEV (reference sequence). As DNA, the CDR3 is TGTGCCAGCAGTTTAGCGGGGGGGGCCTACGAGCAGTACTTC. Translating it yields CASSLAGGAYEQYF.

The chain employs TRBV5-6 and TRBJ1-2; D gene unclear. This CDR3 is built from 11 residues. Between the trimmed V and J ends, which lost 4 bases and 8 bases, there was a span of 9 bases. Germline V gene data show CDR1 as SGHDT and CDR2 as YYEEEE. The CDR3 loop is CASSRIGGYTF. The CDR3 DNA is TGTGCCAGCAGCCGGATTGGGGGCTACACCTTC. Together with reference TRBV5-6 and TRBJ1-2, the CDR3 gives the full variable domain: DAGVTQSPTHLIKTRGQQVTLRCSPKSGHDTVSWYQQALGQGPQFIFQYYEEEERQRGNFPDRFSGHQFPNYSSELNVNALLLGDSALYLCASSRIGGYTFGSGTRLTVV.

The chain carries TRBV2 and TRBJ2-5; 7 bases map to TRBD2. Germline lookup yields CDR1 SNHLY and CDR2 FYNNEI. The V gene end was trimmed by 5 bases and the J gene end by 0 bases; junction bases not matched to a gene: 15. This CDR3 is built from 18 residues. CDR3 protein: CASSLLATGLADQETQYF. CDR3 in DNA: TGTGCCAGCAGTCTCCTTGCCACTGGCCTAGCGGACCAAGAGACCCAGTACTTC.

The V call is TRBV9, the J call TRBJ2-1; D remains ambiguous. CDR1 and CDR2 (germline): SGDLS, YYNGEE. This CDR3 region has 14 residues. Trimming pared 4 bases from V and 6 bases from J, leaving 14 bases between. The CDR3 DNA follows: TGTGCCAGCAGCTTTTCCGGGCCCCTCAATGAGCAGTTCTTC. It is translated as CASSFSGPLNEQFF.

This rearrangement joins TRBV23-1 to TRBJ1-6; D is undetermined. TRBV23-1 is an ORF for which the function is uncertain. The germline V and J ends were trimmed by 8 bases and 14 bases, with 19 bases remaining between them. This CDR3 comprises 13 residues. CDR3 DNA sequence: TGCGCCAGCCGGGCGACGGGAGATATTGCCCTCCACTTT. It translates to CASRATGDIALHF.

V gene TRBV11-2 combines with J gene TRBJ2-2; 7 nucleotides agree with TRBD1. The germline gives CDR1 SGHAT, CDR2 FQNNGV. The length of the CDR3 is 17 residues. J gave up 0 bases and V 3 bases, and 7 bases lay outside the gene matches. This CDR3 reads CASSFGQAQANTGELFF. The CDR3 DNA reads as TGTGCCAGCAGCTTCGGACAGGCCCAAGCGAACACCGGGGAGCTGTTTTTT. Full variable domain (rest looked up from reference TRBV11-2 and TRBJ2-2): EAGVAQSPRYKIIEKRQSVAFWCNPISGHATLYWYQQILGQGPKLLIQFQNNGVVDDSQLPKDRFSAERLKGVDSTLKIQPAKLEDSAVYLCASSFGQAQANTGELFFGEGSRLTVL.